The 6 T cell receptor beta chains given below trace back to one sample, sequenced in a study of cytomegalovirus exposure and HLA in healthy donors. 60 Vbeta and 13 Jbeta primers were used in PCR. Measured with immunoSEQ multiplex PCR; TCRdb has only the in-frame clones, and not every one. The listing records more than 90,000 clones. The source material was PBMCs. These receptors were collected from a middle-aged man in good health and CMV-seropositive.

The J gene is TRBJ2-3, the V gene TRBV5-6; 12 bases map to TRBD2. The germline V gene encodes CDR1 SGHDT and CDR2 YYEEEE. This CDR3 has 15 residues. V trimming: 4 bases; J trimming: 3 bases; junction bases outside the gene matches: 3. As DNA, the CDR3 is TGTGCCAGCAGCCCGACTAGCGGGAGAACAGATACGCAGTATTTT. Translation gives CASSPTSGRTDTQYF. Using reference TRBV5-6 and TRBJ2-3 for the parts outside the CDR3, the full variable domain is DAGVTQSPTHLIKTRGQQVTLRCSPKSGHDTVSWYQQALGQGPQFIFQYYEEEERQRGNFPDRFSGHQFPNYSSELNVNALLLGDSALYLCASSPTSGRTDTQYFGPGTRLTVL.

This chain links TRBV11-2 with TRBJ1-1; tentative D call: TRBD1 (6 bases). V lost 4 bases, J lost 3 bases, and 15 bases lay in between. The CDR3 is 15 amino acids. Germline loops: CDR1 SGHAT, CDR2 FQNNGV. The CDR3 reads CASSSIQGGYTEAFF. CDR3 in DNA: TGTGCCAGCAGCTCGATACAGGGTGGGTACACTGAAGCTTTCTTT.

The CDR3 bases are TGTGCCAGCAGCGTTTCCGCTCAGGCCCTACCAGGGGGAGCTTTCTTT. As protein: CASSVSAQALPGGAFF. The chain is built from TRBV9 and TRBJ1-1; 7 bases are shared with TRBD1. The CDR3 has 16 residues. Germline CDR1 is SGDLS and CDR2 is YYNGEE. V gave up 2 bases and J gave up 10 bases; unmatched junction bases: 17.

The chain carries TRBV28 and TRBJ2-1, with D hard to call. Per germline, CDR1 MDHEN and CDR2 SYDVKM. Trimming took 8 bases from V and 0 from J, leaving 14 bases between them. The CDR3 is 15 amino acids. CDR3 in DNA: TGTGCCAGCGATCCTGACTCAAGCTCCTACAATGAGCAGTTCTTC. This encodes CASDPDSSSYNEQFF.

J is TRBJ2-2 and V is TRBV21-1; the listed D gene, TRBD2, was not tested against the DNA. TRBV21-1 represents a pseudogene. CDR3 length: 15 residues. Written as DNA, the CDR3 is TGTGCCAGCAGCATCGGTGGGAGAAACACCGGGGAGCTGTTTTTT. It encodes CASSIGGRNTGELFF.

The CDR3 bases are TGTGCCAGCAGCTTATATAGCAGGGAACGTACTGAAGCTTTCTTT. Protein: CASSLYSRERTEAFF. This chain joins TRBV7-3 and TRBJ1-1, with a possible D match to TRBD1 (5 bases). Per the germline V gene, CDR1 is SGHTA and CDR2 is FQGTGA. The CDR3 covers 15 residues. With 2 bases removed from V and 5 bases from J, the gap between germline ends came to 15 bases.